Sequencing of this TCR beta chain was carried out in a study of brain T cells in children with intractable seizures. Findings and limits, study-wide: HCMV serostatus was not known, and viral specificity came from CDR3 similarity only. Clones missing pre-surgery may reflect undersampling of that blood sample.

This CDR3 spans 14 amino acids. The germline gives CDR1 SEHNR, CDR2 FQNEAQ (reference sequence). The germline V and J ends were trimmed by 2 bases and 7 bases, with 11 bases remaining between them. Specified time point: blood from clinic visit 5 months post-surgery; TSC patient then seizure free. Pre-surgery treatment included at least one anti-epileptic drug. The assay was immunoSEQ multiplex PCR, and TCRdb's table has in-frame clones only and misses some. The table includes hundreds of thousands of clones, about 93% detected once. A remark on this clone: As yet, its antigen is unknown.

Sequences were derived from peripheral blood, sampled less than 6 months after surgery. The receptor was isolated from a boy in the first two years of life with tuberous sclerosis and intractable seizures. V gene TRBV7-9 combines with J gene TRBJ1-4; no clear D gene. In DNA form, the CDR3 reads TGTGCCAGCAGCTTAAGCGGTTTGGGTGAAAAACTGTTTTTT. As protein: CASSLSGLGEKLFF.